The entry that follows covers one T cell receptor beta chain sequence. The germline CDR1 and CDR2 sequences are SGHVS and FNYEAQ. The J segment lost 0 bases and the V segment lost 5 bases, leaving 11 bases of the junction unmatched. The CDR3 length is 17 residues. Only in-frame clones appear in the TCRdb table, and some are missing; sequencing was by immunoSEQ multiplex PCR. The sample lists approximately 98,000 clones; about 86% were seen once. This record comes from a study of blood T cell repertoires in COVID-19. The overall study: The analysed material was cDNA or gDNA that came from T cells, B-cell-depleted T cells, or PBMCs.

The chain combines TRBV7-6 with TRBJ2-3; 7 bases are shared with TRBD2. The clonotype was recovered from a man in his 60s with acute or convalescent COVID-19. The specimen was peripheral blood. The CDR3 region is CASSLKAAGESTDTQYF. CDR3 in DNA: TGTGCCAGCAGCCTCAAAGCGGCGGGGGAAAGCACAGATACGCAGTATTTT.